This T cell receptor (beta chain) emerged from a study of neurological immune-mediated disorders. 5'RACE employing 10-nucleotide random UMIs yielded the cDNA. TCRdb redid the calling of the 5' RACE reads with MiXCR, one entry per CDR3 protein. The table includes around 69,000 distinct CDR3 sequences, 3.4% detected once. PBMCs numbering 2 million and stored at -80 C yielded the unsorted libraries. Study observations and caveats: TCR-beta repertoires seemed private in all groups, with no expanded CDR3 amino acid sequences shared. Phylogenetically, 18 of 34 multiple sclerosis patients' repertoires fell into one related-CDR3 cluster, a possible signature.

To note about this clonotype: Its antigen remains unidentified. A much larger clone is a single base away; this may be a read error.

The sequencing input was PBMCs. The clonotype originates from a middle-aged man with multiple sclerosis.

This CDR3 is CASSRRQGKEQYF. The DNA of the CDR3 is TGTGCCAGCAGCAGACGACAGGGGAAAGAGCAGTACTTC. The chain combines TRBV7-6 with TRBJ2-7; 8 nucleotides agree with TRBD1. Germline trimming cut 5 bases from V and 7 bases from J; bases unmatched to any gene: 7. The CDR3 contains 13 residues. In germline, CDR1 is SGHVS, CDR2 FNYEAQ.